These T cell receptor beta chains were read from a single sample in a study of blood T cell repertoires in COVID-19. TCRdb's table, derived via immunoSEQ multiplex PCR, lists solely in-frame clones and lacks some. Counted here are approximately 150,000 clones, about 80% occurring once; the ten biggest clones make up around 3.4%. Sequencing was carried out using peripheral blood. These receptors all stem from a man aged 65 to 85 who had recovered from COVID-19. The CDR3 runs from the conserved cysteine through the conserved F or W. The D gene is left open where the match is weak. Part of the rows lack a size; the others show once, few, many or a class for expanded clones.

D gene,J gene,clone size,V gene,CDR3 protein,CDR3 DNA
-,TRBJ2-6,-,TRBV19,CASSIYRDGANVLTF,TGTGCCAGTAGTATCTACAGGGATGGGGCCAACGTCCTGACTTTC
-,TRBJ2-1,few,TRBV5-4,CASSLGQVENEQFF,TGTGCCAGCAGCTTGGGACAGGTGGAGAATGAGCAGTTCTTC
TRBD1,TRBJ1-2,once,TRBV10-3,CAISESDRGRGYTF,TGTGCCATCAGTGAGTCGGACAGGGGACGTGGCTACACCTTC
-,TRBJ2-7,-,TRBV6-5,CASSPTWGSSYEQYF,TGTGCCAGCAGCCCAACCTGGGGCAGCTCCTACGAGCAGTACTTC
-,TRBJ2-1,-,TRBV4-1,CASSQVYAHEQFF,TGCGCCAGCAGCCAAGTCTACGCTCATGAGCAGTTCTTC
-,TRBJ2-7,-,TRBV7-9,CASSSRGGGPSYEQYF,TGTGCCAGCAGCTCCAGAGGGGGGGGACCTTCCTACGAGCAGTACTTC
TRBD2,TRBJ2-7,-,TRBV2,CASSVTSAVLSYEQYF,TGTGCCAGCAGCGTTACTAGCGCCGTCCTCTCCTACGAGCAGTACTTC
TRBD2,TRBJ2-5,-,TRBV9,CASSVDAGGTETQYF,TGTGCCAGCAGCGTAGATGCGGGAGGGACGGAGACCCAGTACTTC
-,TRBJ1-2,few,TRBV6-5,CASSYSKGDYGYTF,TGTGCCAGCAGTTACTCGAAAGGGGACTATGGCTACACCTTC
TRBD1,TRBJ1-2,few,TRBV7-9,CASSLVGTDYGYTF,TGTGCCAGCAGCTTAGTGGGGACAGACTATGGCTACACCTTC
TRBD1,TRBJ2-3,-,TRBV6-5,CASRLTGSMDTQYF,TGTGCCAGCAGGCTGACAGGGTCCATGGATACGCAGTATTTT
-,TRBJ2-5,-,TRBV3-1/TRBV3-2,CASDTGEKEETQYF,TGTGCCAGCGACACGGGAGAGAAGGAAGAGACCCAGTACTTC
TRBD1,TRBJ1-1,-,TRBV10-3,CAISNRGKTEAFF,TGTGCCATCAGCAACAGGGGAAAAACTGAAGCTTTCTTT
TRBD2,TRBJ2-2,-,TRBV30,CAWSAGTSGTGGELFF,TGTGCCTGGAGTGCCGGGACTAGCGGGACTGGCGGGGAGCTGTTTTTT
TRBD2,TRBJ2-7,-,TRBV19,CASSSGRAFQYEQYF,TGTGCCAGTAGTAGCGGGAGGGCCTTTCAGTACGAGCAGTACTTC
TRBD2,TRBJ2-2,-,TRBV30,CAWSPYPTSRNTGELFF,TGTGCCTGGAGCCCCTACCCGACTAGCAGAAACACCGGGGAGCTGTTTTTT
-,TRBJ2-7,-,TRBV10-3,CAISGGGGDNEQYF,TGTGCCATCAGTGGGGGAGGGGGAGACAACGAGCAGTACTTC
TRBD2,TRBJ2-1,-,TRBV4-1,CASSQDLGLAGDNEQFF,TGCGCCAGCAGCCAAGATCTCGGGCTAGCGGGAGACAATGAGCAGTTCTTC
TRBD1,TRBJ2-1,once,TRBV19,CASSPGQVWDEQFF,TGTGCCAGTAGCCCGGGACAGGTTTGGGACGAGCAGTTCTTC
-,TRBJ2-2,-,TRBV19,CASGEGDWVGELFF,TGTGCCAGCGGAGAGGGGGATTGGGTCGGGGAGCTGTTTTTT
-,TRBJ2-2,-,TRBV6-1,CASSESESGELFF,TGTGCCAGCAGTGAGAGTGAGTCCGGGGAGCTGTTTTTT
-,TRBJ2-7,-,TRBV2,CASSALDWSYEQYF,TGTGCCAGCAGTGCATTGGATTGGAGCTACGAGCAGTACTTC
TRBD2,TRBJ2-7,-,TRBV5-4,CASSLTSGNDEQYF,TGTGCCAGCAGCTTGACTAGCGGGAACGACGAGCAGTACTTC
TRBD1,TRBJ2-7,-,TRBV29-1,CSGQGHYEQYF,TGCAGCGGACAGGGGCACTACGAGCAGTACTTC
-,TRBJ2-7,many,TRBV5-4,CASRPQGDRGQYF,TGTGCCAGCCGCCCGCAGGGTGATCGTGGGCAGTACTTC
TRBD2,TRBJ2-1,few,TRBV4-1,CASRGAGRVNEQFF,TGCGCCAGCAGAGGAGCGGGAAGGGTGAATGAGCAGTTCTTC
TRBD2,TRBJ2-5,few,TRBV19,CASTPGLAYQETQYF,TGTGCCAGTACCCCTGGACTAGCCTATCAAGAGACCCAGTACTTC
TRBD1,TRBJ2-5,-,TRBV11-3,CASSPHRGQAETQYF,TGTGCCAGCAGCCCGCATAGGGGACAGGCGGAGACCCAGTACTTC
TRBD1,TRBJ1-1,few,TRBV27,CASSLKTNRGNTEAFF,TGTGCCAGCAGTTTAAAGACAAACAGGGGGAACACTGAAGCTTTCTTT
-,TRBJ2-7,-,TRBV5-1,CASSRALEGYEQYF,TGCGCCAGCAGCAGGGCTCTCGAGGGCTACGAGCAGTACTTC
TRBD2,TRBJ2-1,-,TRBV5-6,CASRESGSFNEQFF,TGTGCCAGCAGGGAAAGCGGGAGTTTCAATGAGCAGTTCTTC